This TCR beta chain was observed in a study of OX40 agonist ivuxolimab in advanced cancers. With regard to this clone: The antigen is undetermined.

Only in-frame clones appear in the TCRdb table, and some are missing; sequencing was by immunoSEQ multiplex PCR. Seen here are about 95,000 clones, 89% observed once, and the top ten hold approximately 0.3%. Points from the study as a whole: Some nonresponders also had low normalized T-cell clonal expansion.

Trimming cost V 4 bases and J 1 base, with 11 bases left between them. CDR1 and CDR2 (germline): MNHNS, SASEGT. The CDR3 spans 15 residues. The receptor's source is an adult with an advanced solid tumor such as melanoma, head and neck, liver or kidney cancer. The sequences come from CD4+ or CD8+ T cells sorted from blood, collected in a trial of the OX40 agonist ivuxolimab. The chain recombines TRBV6-1 with TRBJ1-5; D gene uncertain. The CDR3, as DNA: TGTGCCAGCAGTGCGGTCGGCATGAGCAATCAGCCCCAGCATTTT. Translation: CASSAVGMSNQPQHF.